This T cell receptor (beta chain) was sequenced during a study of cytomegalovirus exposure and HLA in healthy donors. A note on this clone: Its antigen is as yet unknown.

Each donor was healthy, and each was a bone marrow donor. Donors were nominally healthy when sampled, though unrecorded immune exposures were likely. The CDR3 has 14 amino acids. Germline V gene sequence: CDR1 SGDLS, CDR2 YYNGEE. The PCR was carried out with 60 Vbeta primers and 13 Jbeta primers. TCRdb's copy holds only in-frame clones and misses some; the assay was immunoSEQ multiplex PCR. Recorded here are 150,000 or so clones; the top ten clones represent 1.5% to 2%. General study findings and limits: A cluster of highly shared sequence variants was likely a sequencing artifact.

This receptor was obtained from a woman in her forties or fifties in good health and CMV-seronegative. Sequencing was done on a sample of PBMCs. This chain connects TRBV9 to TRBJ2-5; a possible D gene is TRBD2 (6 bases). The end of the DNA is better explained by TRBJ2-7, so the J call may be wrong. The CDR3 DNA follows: TGTGCCAGCAGCGGGCGGGACGCTATCTACGAGCAGTACTTC. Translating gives CASSGRDAIYEQYF.